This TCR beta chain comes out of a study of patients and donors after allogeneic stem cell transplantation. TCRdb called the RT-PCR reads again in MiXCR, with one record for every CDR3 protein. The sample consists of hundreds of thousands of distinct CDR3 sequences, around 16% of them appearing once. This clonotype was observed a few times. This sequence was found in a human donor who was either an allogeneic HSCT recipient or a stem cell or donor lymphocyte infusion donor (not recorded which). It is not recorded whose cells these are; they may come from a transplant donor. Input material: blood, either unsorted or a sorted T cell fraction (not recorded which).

In DNA, the CDR3 is TGTGCCAGCAGTTACTCGACCGATACTAACTATGGCTACACCTTC. Its protein is CASSYSTDTNYGYTF. V usage is TRBV6-2 or TRBV6-3 and J usage is TRBJ1-2; D unresolved. CDR3 length: 15 residues. Trimming shortened V by 0 bases and J by 0 bases, and 8 bases separated the two germline ends. The V gene's germline CDR1 is MNHEY and CDR2 SVGEGT.